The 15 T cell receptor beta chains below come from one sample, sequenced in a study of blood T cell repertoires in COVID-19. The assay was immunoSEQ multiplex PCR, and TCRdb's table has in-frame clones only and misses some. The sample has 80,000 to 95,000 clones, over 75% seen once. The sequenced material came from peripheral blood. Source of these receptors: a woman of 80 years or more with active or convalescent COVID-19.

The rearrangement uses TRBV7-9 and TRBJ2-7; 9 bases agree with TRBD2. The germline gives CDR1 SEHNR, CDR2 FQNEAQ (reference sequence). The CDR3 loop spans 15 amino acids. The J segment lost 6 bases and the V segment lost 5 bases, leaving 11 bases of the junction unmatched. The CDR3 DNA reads TGTGCCAGCAGCGCTGATAGCGGGAGCGAGTCCGAGCAGTACTTC. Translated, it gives CASSADSGSESEQYF.

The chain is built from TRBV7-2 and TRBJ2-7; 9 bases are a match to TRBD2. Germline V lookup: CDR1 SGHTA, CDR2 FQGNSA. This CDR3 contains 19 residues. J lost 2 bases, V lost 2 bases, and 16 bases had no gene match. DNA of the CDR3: TGTGCCAGCAGCTTAAGGTCTAAGTTGTTTGGCGGGGGGGCCTACGAGCAGTACTTC. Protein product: CASSLRSKLFGGGAYEQYF.

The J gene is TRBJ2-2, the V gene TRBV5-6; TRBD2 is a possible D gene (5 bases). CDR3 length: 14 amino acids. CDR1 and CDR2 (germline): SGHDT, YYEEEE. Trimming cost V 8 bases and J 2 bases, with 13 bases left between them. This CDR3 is CASGGSFNTGELFF. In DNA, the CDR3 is TGTGCCAGTGGCGGGTCCTTTAACACCGGGGAGCTGTTTTTT.

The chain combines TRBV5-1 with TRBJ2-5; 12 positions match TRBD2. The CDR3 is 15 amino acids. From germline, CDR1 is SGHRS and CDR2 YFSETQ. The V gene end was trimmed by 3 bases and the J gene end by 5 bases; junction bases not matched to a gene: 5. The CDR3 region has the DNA TGCGCCAGCAGCTCTAGCGGGGGGGCCCCGGAGACCCAGTACTTC. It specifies CASSSSGGAPETQYF.

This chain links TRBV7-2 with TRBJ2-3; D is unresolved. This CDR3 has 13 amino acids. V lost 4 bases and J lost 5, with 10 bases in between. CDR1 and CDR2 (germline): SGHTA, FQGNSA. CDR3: CASSSPRLDTQYF. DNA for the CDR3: TGTGCCAGCAGCTCCCCCAGGTTAGATACGCAGTATTTT.

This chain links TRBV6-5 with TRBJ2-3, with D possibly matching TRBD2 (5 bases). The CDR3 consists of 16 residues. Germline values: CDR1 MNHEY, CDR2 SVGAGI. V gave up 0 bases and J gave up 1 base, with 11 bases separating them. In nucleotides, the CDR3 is TGTGCCAGCAGTTACTCAGGGAGAGCTCGCACAGATACGCAGTATTTT. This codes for CASSYSGRARTDTQYF.

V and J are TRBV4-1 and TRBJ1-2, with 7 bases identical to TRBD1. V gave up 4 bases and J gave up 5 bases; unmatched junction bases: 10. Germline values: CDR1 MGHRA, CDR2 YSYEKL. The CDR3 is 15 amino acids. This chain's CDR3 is CASSPADRQAYGYTF. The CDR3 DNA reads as TGCGCCAGCAGCCCCGCGGACAGGCAAGCATATGGCTACACCTTC.

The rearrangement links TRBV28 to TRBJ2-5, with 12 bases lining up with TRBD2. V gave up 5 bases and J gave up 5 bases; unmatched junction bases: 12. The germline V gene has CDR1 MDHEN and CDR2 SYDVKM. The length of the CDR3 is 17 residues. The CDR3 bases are TGTGCCAGCAGTATGTGGACTAGCGGGGAATTCGGGGAGACCCAGTACTTC. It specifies CASSMWTSGEFGETQYF.

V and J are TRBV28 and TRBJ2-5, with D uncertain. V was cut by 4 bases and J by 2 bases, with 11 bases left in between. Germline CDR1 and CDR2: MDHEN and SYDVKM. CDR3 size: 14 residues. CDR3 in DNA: TGTGCCAGCAGTTGGTCAGGAACGCAAGAGACCCAGTACTTC. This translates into CASSWSGTQETQYF.

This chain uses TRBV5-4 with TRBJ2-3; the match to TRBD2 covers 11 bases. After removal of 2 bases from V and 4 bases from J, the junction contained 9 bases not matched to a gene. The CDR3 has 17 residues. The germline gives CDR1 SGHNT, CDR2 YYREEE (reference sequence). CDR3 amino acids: CASSFMVAGGRADTQYF. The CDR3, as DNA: TGTGCCAGCAGCTTTATGGTAGCGGGGGGGCGGGCAGATACGCAGTATTTT. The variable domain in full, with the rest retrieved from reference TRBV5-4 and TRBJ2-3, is ETGVTQSPTHLIKTRGQQVTLRCSSQSGHNTVSWYQQALGQGPQFIFQYYREEENGRGNFPPRFSGLQFPNYSSELNVNALELDDSALYLCASSFMVAGGRADTQYFGPGTRLTVL.

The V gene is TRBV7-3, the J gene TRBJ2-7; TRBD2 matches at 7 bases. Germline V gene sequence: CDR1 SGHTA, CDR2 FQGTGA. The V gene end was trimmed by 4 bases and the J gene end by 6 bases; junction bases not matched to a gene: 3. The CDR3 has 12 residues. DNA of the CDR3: TGTGCCAGCAGCTCGAGCGGGGTCGAGCAGTACTTC. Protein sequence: CASSSSGVEQYF.

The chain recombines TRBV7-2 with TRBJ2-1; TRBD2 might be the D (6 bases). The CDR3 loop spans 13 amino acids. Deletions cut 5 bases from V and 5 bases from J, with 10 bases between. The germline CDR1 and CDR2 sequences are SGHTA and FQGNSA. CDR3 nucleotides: TGTGCCAGCAGCCCCGGGAGAAACAATGAGCAGTTCTTC. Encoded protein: CASSPGRNNEQFF.

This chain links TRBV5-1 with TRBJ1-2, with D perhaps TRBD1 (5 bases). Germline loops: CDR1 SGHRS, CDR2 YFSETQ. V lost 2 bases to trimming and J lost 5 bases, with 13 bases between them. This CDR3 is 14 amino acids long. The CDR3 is CASSFGGLEYGYTF. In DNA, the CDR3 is TGCGCCAGCAGCTTTGGGGGGTTAGAGTATGGCTACACCTTC.

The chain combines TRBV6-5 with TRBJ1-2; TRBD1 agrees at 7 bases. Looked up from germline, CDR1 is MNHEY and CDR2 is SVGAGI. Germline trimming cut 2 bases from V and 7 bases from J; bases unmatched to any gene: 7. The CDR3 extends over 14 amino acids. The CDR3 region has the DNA TGTGCCAGCAGTTACCCAGGACAGGTCGGTGGCTACACCTTC. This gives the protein CASSYPGQVGGYTF.

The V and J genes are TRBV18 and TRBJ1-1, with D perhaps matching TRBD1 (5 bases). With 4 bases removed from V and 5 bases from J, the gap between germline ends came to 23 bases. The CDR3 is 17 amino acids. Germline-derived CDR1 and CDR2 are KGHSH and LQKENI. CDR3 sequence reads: CASSLDISPGRRTEAFF. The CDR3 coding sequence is TGTGCCAGCTCACTTGACATCTCGCCAGGGCGAAGAACTGAAGCTTTCTTT.